This T cell receptor beta chain is drawn from a study of patients and donors after allogeneic stem cell transplantation. This clonotype was seen a handful of times. A single record per CDR3 protein comes from TCRdb applying MiXCR to the RT-PCR reads. Of roughly 250,000 distinct CDR3 sequences listed, 14% are singletons. The CDR3 covers 14 residues. Germline V gene data show CDR1 as SGDLS and CDR2 as YYNGEE. Trimming cost V 2 bases and J 0 bases, with 5 bases left between them. The chain is built from TRBV9 and TRBJ2-2, with D hard to call. The clonotype was recovered from a human donor who was either an allogeneic HSCT recipient or a stem cell or donor lymphocyte infusion donor (not recorded which). It is not recorded whose cells these are; they may come from a transplant donor. Sequencing was carried out using blood, either unsorted or a sorted T cell fraction (not recorded which). The CDR3 reads CASSVNSNTGELFF. CDR3 sequence (DNA): TGTGCCAGCAGCGTTAACTCGAACACCGGGGAGCTGTTTTTT.